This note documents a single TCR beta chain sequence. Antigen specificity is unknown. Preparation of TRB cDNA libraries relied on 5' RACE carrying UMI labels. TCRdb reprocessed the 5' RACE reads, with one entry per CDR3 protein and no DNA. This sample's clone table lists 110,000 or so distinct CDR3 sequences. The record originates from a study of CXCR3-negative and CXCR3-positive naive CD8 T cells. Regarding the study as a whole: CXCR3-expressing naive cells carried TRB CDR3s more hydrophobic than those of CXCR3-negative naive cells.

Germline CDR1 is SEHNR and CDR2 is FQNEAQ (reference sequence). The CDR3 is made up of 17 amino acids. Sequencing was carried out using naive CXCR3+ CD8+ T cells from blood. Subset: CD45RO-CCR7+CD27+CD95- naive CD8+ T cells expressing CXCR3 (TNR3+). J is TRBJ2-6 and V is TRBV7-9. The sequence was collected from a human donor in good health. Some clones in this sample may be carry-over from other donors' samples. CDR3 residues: CASSLPQSVGGANVLTF.